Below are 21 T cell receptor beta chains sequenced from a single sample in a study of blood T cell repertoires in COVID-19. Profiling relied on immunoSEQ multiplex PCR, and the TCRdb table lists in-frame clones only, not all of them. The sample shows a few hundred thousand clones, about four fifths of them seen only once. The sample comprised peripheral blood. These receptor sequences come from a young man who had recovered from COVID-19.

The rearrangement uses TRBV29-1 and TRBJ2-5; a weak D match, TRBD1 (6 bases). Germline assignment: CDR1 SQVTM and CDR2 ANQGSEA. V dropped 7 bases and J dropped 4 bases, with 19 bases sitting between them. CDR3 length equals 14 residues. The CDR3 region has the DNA TGCAGCGCTGGGGGCGGCTTTGGCGTAGAGACCCAGTACTTC. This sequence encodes CSAGGGFGVETQYF.

The DNA for the CDR3 is TGTGCCAGTAGAAACGAGGACAGGGCCAACTATGGCTACACCTTC. Translation: CASRNEDRANYGYTF. The chain combines TRBV19 with TRBJ1-2; TRBD1 matches at 8 bases. Germline lookup yields CDR1 LNHDA and CDR2 SQIVND (reference sequence). CDR3 length equals 15 residues. Trimming took 6 bases from V and 2 from J; bases not matched to a gene: 8.

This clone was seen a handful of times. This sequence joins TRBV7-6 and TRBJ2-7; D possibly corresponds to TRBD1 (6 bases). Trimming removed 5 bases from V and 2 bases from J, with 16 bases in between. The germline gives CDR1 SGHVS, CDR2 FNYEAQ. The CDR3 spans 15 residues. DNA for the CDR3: TGTGCCAGCAGCATGGGGACACTCCCGACCTACGAGCAGTACTTC. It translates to CASSMGTLPTYEQYF.

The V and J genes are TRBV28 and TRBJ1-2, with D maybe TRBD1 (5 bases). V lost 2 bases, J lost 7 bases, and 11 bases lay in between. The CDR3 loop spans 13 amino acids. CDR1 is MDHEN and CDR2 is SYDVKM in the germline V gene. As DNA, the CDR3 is TGTGCCAGCAGTTTAAGCGGGACGTTTGGCTACACCTTC. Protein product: CASSLSGTFGYTF.

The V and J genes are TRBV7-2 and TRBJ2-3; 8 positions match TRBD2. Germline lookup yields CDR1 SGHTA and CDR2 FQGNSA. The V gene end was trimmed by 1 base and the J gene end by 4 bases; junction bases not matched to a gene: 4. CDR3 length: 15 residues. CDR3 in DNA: TGTGCCAGCAGCTTAGAGGGGACTAGTGCAGATACGCAGTATTTT. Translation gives CASSLEGTSADTQYF.

The CDR3 protein is CASSRYRRGSDPIQTGELFF. CDR3 DNA: TGTGCCAGCAGTCGTTATCGGAGGGGTTCCGACCCGATACAGACCGGGGAGCTGTTTTTT. This sequence joins TRBV6-2 or TRBV6-3 and TRBJ2-2, with D possibly being TRBD2 (6 bases). CDR1 is MNHEY and CDR2 is SVGEGT in the germline V gene. The CDR3 has 20 residues. The germline V and J ends were trimmed by 5 bases and 5 bases, with 30 bases remaining between them.

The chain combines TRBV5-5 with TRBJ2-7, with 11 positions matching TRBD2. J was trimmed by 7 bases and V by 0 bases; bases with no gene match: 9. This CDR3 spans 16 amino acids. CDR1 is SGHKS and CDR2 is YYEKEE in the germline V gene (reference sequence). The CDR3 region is CASSLVPSGGSQEQYF. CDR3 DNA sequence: TGTGCCAGCAGCTTGGTCCCTAGCGGGGGGTCGCAAGAGCAGTACTTC. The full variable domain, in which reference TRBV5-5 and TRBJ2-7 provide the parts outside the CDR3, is DAGVTQSPTHLIKTRGQQVTLRCSPISGHKSVSWYQQVLGQGPQFIFQYYEKEERGRGNFPDRFSARQFPNYSSELNVNALLLGDSALYLCASSLVPSGGSQEQYFGPGTRLTVT.

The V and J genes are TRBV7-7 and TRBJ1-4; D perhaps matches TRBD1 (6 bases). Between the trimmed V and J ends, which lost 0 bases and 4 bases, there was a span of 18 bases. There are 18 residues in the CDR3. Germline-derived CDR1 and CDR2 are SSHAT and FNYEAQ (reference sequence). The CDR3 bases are TGTGCCAGCAGCTTAGCCCCCGGGGGGGGCAATATTAATGAAAAACTGTTTTTT. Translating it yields CASSLAPGGGNINEKLFF.

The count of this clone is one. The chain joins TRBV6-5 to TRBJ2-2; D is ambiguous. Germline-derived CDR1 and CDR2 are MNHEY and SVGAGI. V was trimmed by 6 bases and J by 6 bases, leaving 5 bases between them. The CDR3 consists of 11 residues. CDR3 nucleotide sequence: TGTGCCAGCAGAAGCCCCGGGGAGCTGTTTTTT. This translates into CASRSPGELFF.

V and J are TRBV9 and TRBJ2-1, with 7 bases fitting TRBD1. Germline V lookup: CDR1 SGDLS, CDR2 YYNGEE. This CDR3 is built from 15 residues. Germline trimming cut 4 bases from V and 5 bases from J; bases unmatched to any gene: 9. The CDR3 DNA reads TGTGCCAGCAGCCCTGGGGGACAGCGGAACAATGAGCAGTTCTTC. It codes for CASSPGGQRNNEQFF. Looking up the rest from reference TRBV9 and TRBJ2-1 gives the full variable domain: DSGVTQTPKHLITATGQRVTLRCSPRSGDLSVYWYQQSLDQGLQFLIQYYNGEERAKGNILERFSAQQFPDLHSELNLSSLELGDSALYFCASSPGGQRNNEQFFGPGTRLTVL.

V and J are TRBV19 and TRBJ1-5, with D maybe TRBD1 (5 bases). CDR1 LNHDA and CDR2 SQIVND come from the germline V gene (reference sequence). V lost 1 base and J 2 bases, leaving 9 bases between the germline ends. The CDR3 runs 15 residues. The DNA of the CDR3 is TGTGCCAGTAGTATAGGGGGCGTTGGCAATCAGCCCCAGCATTTT. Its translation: CASSIGGVGNQPQHF.

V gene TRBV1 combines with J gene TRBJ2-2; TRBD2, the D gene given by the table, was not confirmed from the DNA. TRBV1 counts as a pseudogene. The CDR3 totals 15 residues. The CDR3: CTSSRNSTHTGELFF. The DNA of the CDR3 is TGCACCAGCAGCCGAAACTCAACGCACACCGGGGAGCTGTTTTTT.

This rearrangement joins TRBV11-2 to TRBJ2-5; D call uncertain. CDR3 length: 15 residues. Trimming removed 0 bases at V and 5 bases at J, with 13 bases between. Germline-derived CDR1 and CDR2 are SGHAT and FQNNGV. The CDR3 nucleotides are TGTGCCAGCAGCTTAGACGGAGCGCCCGTGGAGACCCAGTACTTC. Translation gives CASSLDGAPVETQYF.

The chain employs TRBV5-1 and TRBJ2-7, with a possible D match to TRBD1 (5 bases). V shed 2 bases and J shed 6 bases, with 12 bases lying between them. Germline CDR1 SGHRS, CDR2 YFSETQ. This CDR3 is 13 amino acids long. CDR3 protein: CASSLLQDREQYF. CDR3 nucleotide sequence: TGCGCCAGCAGCTTATTACAGGATCGCGAGCAGTACTTC.

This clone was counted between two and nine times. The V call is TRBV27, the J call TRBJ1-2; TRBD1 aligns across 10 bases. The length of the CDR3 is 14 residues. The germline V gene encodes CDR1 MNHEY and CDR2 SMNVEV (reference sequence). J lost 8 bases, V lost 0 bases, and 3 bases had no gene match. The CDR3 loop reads CASSLSGDRGGYTF. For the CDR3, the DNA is TGTGCCAGCAGTTTATCGGGGGACAGGGGAGGCTACACCTTC.

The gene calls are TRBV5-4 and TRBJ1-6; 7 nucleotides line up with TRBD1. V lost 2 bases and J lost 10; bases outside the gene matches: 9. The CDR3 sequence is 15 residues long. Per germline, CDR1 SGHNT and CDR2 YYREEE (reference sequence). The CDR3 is CASSFFTQGGSPLHF. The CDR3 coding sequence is TGTGCCAGCAGCTTTTTTACCCAGGGGGGATCACCCCTCCACTTT.

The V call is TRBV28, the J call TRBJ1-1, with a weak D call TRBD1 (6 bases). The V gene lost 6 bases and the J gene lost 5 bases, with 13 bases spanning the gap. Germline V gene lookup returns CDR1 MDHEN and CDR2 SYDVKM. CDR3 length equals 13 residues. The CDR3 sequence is CASRPQGSTEAFF. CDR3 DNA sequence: TGTGCCAGCAGACCACAGGGATCTACTGAAGCTTTCTTT. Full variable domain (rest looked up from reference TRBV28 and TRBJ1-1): DVKVTQSSRYLVKRTGEKVFLECVQDMDHENMFWYRQDPGLGLRLIYFSYDVKMKEKGDIPEGYSVSREKKERFSLILESASTNQTSMYLCASRPQGSTEAFFGQGTRLTVV.

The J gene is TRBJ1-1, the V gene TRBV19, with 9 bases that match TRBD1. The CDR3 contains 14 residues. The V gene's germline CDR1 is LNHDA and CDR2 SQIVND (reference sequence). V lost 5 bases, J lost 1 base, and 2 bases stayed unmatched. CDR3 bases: TGTGCCAGTAGTCTGGGACAGGGGAACACTGAAGCTTTCTTT. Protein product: CASSLGQGNTEAFF.

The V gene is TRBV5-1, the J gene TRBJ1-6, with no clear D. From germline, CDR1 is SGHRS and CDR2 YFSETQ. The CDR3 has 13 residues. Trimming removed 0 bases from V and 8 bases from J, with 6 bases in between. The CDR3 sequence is CASSLARDSPLHF. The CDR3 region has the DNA TGCGCCAGCAGCTTGGCTCGGGATTCACCCCTCCACTTT. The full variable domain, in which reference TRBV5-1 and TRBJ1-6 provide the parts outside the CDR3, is KAGVTQTPRYLIKTRGQQVTLSCSPISGHRSVSWYQQTPGQGLQFLFEYFSETQRNKGNFPGRFSGRQFSNSRSEMNVSTLELGDSALYLCASSLARDSPLHFGNGTRLTVT.

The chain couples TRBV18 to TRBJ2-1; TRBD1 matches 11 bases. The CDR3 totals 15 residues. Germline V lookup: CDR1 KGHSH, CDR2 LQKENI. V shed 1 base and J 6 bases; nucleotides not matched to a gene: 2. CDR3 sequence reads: CASSPRDRGGNEQFF. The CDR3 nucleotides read TGTGCCAGCTCACCACGGGACAGGGGGGGCAATGAGCAGTTCTTC.

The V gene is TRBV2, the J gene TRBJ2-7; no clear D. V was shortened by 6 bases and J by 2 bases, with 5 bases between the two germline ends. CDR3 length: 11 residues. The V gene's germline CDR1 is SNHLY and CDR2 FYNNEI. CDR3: CASSGAYEQYV. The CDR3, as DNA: TGTGCCAGCAGCGGAGCCTACGAGCAGTACGTC.